This entry concerns a single T cell receptor beta chain. Repertoires were generated with immunoSEQ multiplex PCR, while TCRdb's copy carries only in-frame clones and drops some. Of roughly 250,000 clones in the sample, around 86% were seen once. This sample stems from a study of blood T cell repertoires in COVID-19. There are 14 residues in the CDR3. With V trimmed by 3 bases and J by 3 bases, 3 bases remained unmatched. The rearrangement uses TRBV5-3 and TRBJ2-1, with 7 bases matching TRBD2. TRBV5-3 is an open reading frame, and its role is uncertain. Sequencing was done on a sample of PBMCs or T cells enriched from blood (not recorded which). The clonotype was recovered from a woman aged 45-60 years who had recovered from COVID-19. The CDR3 coding sequence is TGTGCCAGAAGCTCGCGGGAGAGCTACAATGAGCAGTTCTTC. The encoded protein is CARSSRESYNEQFF.